This is a list of T cell receptor beta chains from one sample in a study of T cell repertoires and HLA-DP antigens. Sequencing used immunoSEQ multiplex PCR; TCRdb keeps in-frame clones, though not all of them. The table has about 73,000 clones, roughly 75% seen once. No antigen has been assigned to these receptors. The sequenced sample consisted of CD4+ T cells from PBMCs. These receptors all come from a man in his 60s in good health and CMV-seronegative. Both conserved end residues are part of each CDR3. Each record gives: CDR3 protein, CDR3 DNA, V gene, clone size, CDR3 length, J gene, D gene. The D gene is left open where the match is weak. Part of the rows lack a size; the others show once, few, many or a class for expanded clones.

CASSVDLGTGTYEQYF TGTGCCAGCAGCGTAGACTTGGGGACAGGGACCTACGAGCAGTACTTC TRBV9 - 16 TRBJ2-7 TRBD1
CSARYTGEQFF TGCAGTGCCAGATACACGGGAGAGCAGTTCTTC TRBV20-1 - 11 TRBJ2-1 -
CASSTRGAGELFF TGTGCCAGTAGTACGCGGGGGGCCGGGGAGCTGTTTTTT TRBV19 - 13 TRBJ2-2 TRBD2
CASSSGTGGHEQFF TGTGCCAGCAGCTCCGGGACAGGGGGGCATGAGCAGTTCTTC TRBV11-3 - 14 TRBJ2-1 TRBD1
CASRRDLVGGELFF TGTGCCAGCAGGCGGGACTTGGTCGGCGGGGAGCTGTTTTTT TRBV5-8 few 14 TRBJ2-2 -
CASSPRTDYNSPLHF TGCGCCAGCAGCCCTCGGACGGACTATAATTCACCCCTCCACTTT TRBV5-1 - 15 TRBJ1-6 -
CASSLREGSEAFF TGTGCCAGCAGCTTGAGGGAGGGGTCTGAAGCTTTCTTT TRBV7-9 - 13 TRBJ1-1 -
CASSPAGDYGYTF TGTGCCAGCTCACCCGCAGGGGACTATGGCTACACCTTC TRBV18 - 13 TRBJ1-2 -
CASSFRSSYNEQFF TGTGCCAGCAGTTTTAGGAGCTCCTACAATGAGCAGTTCTTC TRBV28 - 14 TRBJ2-1 -
CASSLGGRGLADTQYF TGTGCCAGCAGCTTAGGAGGGAGGGGGCTGGCAGATACGCAGTATTTT TRBV7-2 - 16 TRBJ2-3 -
CATSRDWGQRNTIYF TGTGCCACCAGCAGAGATTGGGGACAGAGAAACACCATATATTTT TRBV15 - 15 TRBJ1-3 TRBD1
CASSPQSGSEKLFF TGTGCCAGCTCACCACAGAGTGGTTCGGAAAAACTGTTTTTT TRBV18 - 14 TRBJ1-4 -
CASSPGGDGSPLHF TGTGCCAGCTCCCCTGGGGGCGACGGTTCACCCCTCCACTTT TRBV18 - 14 TRBJ1-6 -
CASSLARDRETDTQYF TGTGCCAGCAGCTTGGCCCGGGACAGGGAAACAGATACGCAGTATTTT TRBV5-6 once 16 TRBJ2-3 TRBD1
CASRRPQGGYTF TGTGCCAGCAGGCGGCCCCAAGGAGGCTACACCTTC TRBV28 - 12 TRBJ1-2 -
CASSEAWEQFF TGTGCCAGCAGTGAAGCGTGGGAGCAGTTCTTC TRBV2 - 11 TRBJ2-1 -
CASSLGGTSGPDTQYF TGCGCCAGCAGCTTGGGAGGGACTAGCGGGCCAGATACGCAGTATTTT TRBV5-1 - 16 TRBJ2-3 TRBD2
CASAGASGSYEQYF TGTGCCAGCGCAGGGGCTAGCGGGTCTTATGAGCAGTACTTC TRBV19 - 14 TRBJ2-7 TRBD2
CASSYERGANTEAFF TGTGCCAGCAGTTACGAAAGGGGAGCGAACACTGAAGCTTTCTTT TRBV6-6 once 15 TRBJ1-1 -
CASSPAFGELFF TGTGCCAGCAGCCCCGCTTTCGGGGAGCTGTTTTTT TRBV7-9 - 12 TRBJ2-2 -
CASSPAPGRAYEQYF TGTGCCAGCAGTCCAGCCCCAGGGAGAGCCTACGAGCAGTACTTC TRBV7-2 few 15 TRBJ2-7 -
CASRLPNTEAFF TGTGCATCGCGCCTACCGAACACTGAAGCTTTCTTT TRBV30 - 12 TRBJ1-1 -
CASSSRDQEDGYTF TGTGCCAGCTCCTCCCGGGATCAAGAAGATGGCTACACCTTC TRBV18 - 14 TRBJ1-2 -
CASSLGNTGELFF TGCGCCAGCAGCTTGGGGAACACCGGGGAGCTGTTTTTT TRBV5-1 many 13 TRBJ2-2 -
CASSLADRRGYTF TGTGCCAGCAGCTTGGCCGACAGGCGGGGCTACACCTTC TRBV5-4 - 13 TRBJ1-2 -
CASSLDPLAGGAGELFF TGCGCCAGCAGCTTGGACCCTCTAGCGGGAGGTGCCGGGGAGCTGTTTTTT TRBV5-1 - 17 TRBJ2-2 TRBD2
CASSLGAGSSYNEQFF TGTGCCAGCAGCTTAGGGGCGGGGAGCTCCTACAATGAGCAGTTCTTC TRBV7-9 - 16 TRBJ2-1 -
CASSYSEGPLHF TGTGCCAGCAGTTACTCAGAAGGACCCCTCCACTTT TRBV6-6 - 12 TRBJ1-6 -
CASSPRLAGINEQFF TGTGCCAGCTCCCCGAGGCTAGCGGGAATAAATGAGCAGTTCTTC TRBV6-4 - 15 TRBJ2-1 TRBD2
CASSPRQGVNGELFF TGTGCCAGCAGCCCAAGACAGGGGGTGAACGGGGAGCTGTTTTTT TRBV7-2 - 15 TRBJ2-2 TRBD1
CASSPPGAGQETQYF TGCGCCAGCAGCCCCCCTGGAGCGGGGCAAGAGACCCAGTACTTC TRBV5-1 - 15 TRBJ2-5 TRBD2
CASSLRTGQETQYF TGTGCCAGCAGCCTCCGGACAGGGCAGGAGACCCAGTACTTC TRBV14 - 14 TRBJ2-5 TRBD1
CASSQDFRTDNQPQHF TGCGCCAGCAGCCAAGATTTTAGGACAGACAATCAGCCCCAGCATTTT TRBV4-1 - 16 TRBJ1-5 -
CSVEDVAAHSYNEQFF TGCAGCGTTGAAGATGTGGCAGCCCACTCCTACAATGAGCAGTTCTTC TRBV29-1 - 16 TRBJ2-1 -
CASSFRDSHSPLHF TGTGCCAGCAGCTTCCGGGACAGCCATTCACCCCTCCACTTT TRBV5-5 - 14 TRBJ1-6 TRBD1
CASSTTGANSPLHF TGTGCCAGCAGCACTACAGGGGCGAATTCACCCCTCCACTTT TRBV7-2 - 14 TRBJ1-6 TRBD1
CAWTKERLGLYEQYF TGTGCCTGGACGAAAGAGCGTCTGGGTCTCTACGAGCAGTACTTC TRBV30 - 15 TRBJ2-7 -
CASSSPDGGIGYTF TGTGCCAGCAGCTCCCCCGACGGTGGTATAGGCTACACCTTC TRBV7-2 - 14 TRBJ1-2 -
CAIMTLSGNEQFF TGTGCCATCATGACCTTGTCGGGCAATGAGCAGTTCTTC TRBV10-3 many 13 TRBJ2-1 -
CASSLSLAGPYNEQFF TGTGCCAGCAGCTTATCCCTAGCGGGGCCTTACAATGAGCAGTTCTTC TRBV7-8 - 16 TRBJ2-1 TRBD2
CASRSDRYYGYTF TGTGCCAGCAGATCGGACCGCTACTATGGCTACACCTTC TRBV6-5 - 13 TRBJ1-2 -
CASGGVVNTEAFF TGTGCCAGCGGCGGGGTGGTGAACACTGAAGCTTTCTTT TRBV13 - 13 TRBJ1-1 -
CASSFGTSGVNEQFF TGTGCCAGCAGCTTCGGGACTAGCGGGGTCAATGAGCAGTTCTTC TRBV6-5 - 15 TRBJ2-1 TRBD2
CASGDSPVRLFF TGTGCCAGCGGTGACTCACCTGTCAGACTGTTTTTT TRBV25-1 - 12 TRBJ1-4 -
CASSDGSNYGYTF TGTGCCAGCAGCGACGGGAGTAACTATGGCTACACCTTC TRBV7-2 once 13 TRBJ1-2 -
CASSEDLAGNTIYF TGTGCCAGCAGTGAAGATCTGGCTGGAAACACCATATATTTT TRBV6-1 - 14 TRBJ1-3 -
CASRQGETQYF TGTGCCAGCAGACAAGGAGAGACCCAGTACTTC TRBV2 - 11 TRBJ2-5 -
CAWSVGSTRGSPLHF TGTGCCTGGAGTGTCGGGTCTACTCGGGGGTCACCCCTCCACTTT TRBV30 few 15 TRBJ1-6 -
CASRPRTGINYGYTF TGTGCCAGTAGACCCCGGACAGGGATTAACTATGGCTACACCTTC TRBV19 - 15 TRBJ1-2 TRBD1
CASSERGPRTDTQYF TGTGCCAGCAGTGAAAGGGGACCTCGGACAGATACGCAGTATTTT TRBV6-1 - 15 TRBJ2-3 -
CASSVQGWAEAFF TGTGCCAGTAGTGTACAGGGTTGGGCTGAAGCTTTCTTT TRBV19 - 13 TRBJ1-1 -
CASRADRGLDYGYTF TGTGCCAGCAGGGCAGACAGGGGGCTGGACTATGGCTACACCTTC TRBV27 - 15 TRBJ1-2 TRBD1
CASSDIRGNQPQHF TGTGCCAGTAGTGATATCAGGGGCAATCAGCCCCAGCATTTT TRBV19 once 14 TRBJ1-5 -
CSPSPSNEQFF TGCAGTCCTTCTCCTAGCAATGAGCAGTTCTTC TRBV20-1 few 11 TRBJ2-1 -
CASSWNTGHPNTEAFF TGCGCCAGCAGCTGGAATACGGGACACCCTAACACTGAAGCTTTCTTT TRBV5-1 few 16 TRBJ1-1 -
CASSPGHTDTQYF TGTGCCAGCTCACCGGGCCACACAGATACGCAGTATTTT TRBV18 - 13 TRBJ2-3 -
CASSPRIRTEDYGYTF TGCGCCAGCAGCCCTAGAATTAGGACAGAGGACTATGGCTACACCTTC TRBV5-1 - 16 TRBJ1-2 -